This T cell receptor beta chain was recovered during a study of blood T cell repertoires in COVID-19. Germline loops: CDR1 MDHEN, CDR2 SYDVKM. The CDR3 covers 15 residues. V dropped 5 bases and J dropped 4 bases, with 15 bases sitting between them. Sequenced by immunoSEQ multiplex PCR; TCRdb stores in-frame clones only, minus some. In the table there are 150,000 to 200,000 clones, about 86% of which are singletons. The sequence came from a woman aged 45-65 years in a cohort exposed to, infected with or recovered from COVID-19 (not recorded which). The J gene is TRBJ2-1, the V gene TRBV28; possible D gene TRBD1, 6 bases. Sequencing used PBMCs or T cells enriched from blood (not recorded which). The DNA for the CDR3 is TGTGCCAGCAGTCAACCGAAACAGGGATACAATGAGCAGTTCTTC. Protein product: CASSQPKQGYNEQFF.